The rows below give T cell receptor beta chains drawn from one sample of a study of blood T cell repertoires in COVID-19. Libraries were prepared by immunoSEQ multiplex PCR; TCRdb keeps only in-frame clonotypes and omits some of them. The sample shows 150,000 to 200,000 clones, more than 80% of them seen only once. The sequenced material came from PBMCs or T cells enriched from blood (not recorded which). Every receptor here comes from a man aged 50 to 60 who had recovered from COVID-19. Each CDR3 is given with its conserved first and last residue. Each record gives: D gene, V gene, J gene, CDR3 length, clone size, CDR3 protein, CDR3 DNA. The D gene is left open where the match is weak. Size is stated for part of the rows, as once, few or many counts, or as a class when the clone is expanded.

-	TRBV9	TRBJ2-2	16	-	CASSVVLRGEAGELFF	TGTGCCAGCAGCGTAGTTTTGCGGGGTGAAGCCGGGGAGCTGTTTTTT
TRBD1	TRBV7-2	TRBJ1-5	15	-	CASSARQGQGQPQHF	TGTGCCAGCAGCGCGCGACAGGGTCAGGGTCAGCCCCAGCATTTT
-	TRBV7-2	TRBJ1-5	16	-	CASSSTVGYSNQPQHF	TGTGCCAGCAGCTCGACAGTGGGGTATAGCAATCAGCCCCAGCATTTT
TRBD1	TRBV10-1	TRBJ2-3	14	-	CASSEGQGRDTQYF	TGCGCCAGCAGTGAAGGACAGGGTAGAGATACGCAGTATTTT
TRBD2	TRBV19	TRBJ2-5	14	-	CASSSQRGPRPQYF	TGTGCCAGTAGTAGCCAGCGGGGACCCCGGCCCCAGTACTTC
TRBD1	TRBV3-1/TRBV3-2	TRBJ1-1	14	-	CASSQTGRNTEAFF	TGTGCCAGCAGCCAGACAGGGAGGAACACTGAAGCTTTCTTT
-	TRBV12-3/TRBV12-4	TRBJ1-3	13	-	CASSLGGGNTIYF	TGTGCCAGCAGTTTAGGCGGAGGAAACACCATATATTTT
-	TRBV4-2	TRBJ2-3	14	few	CASSRPRRTDTQYF	TGTGCCAGCAGCCGACCCCGGAGGACGGATACGCAGTATTTT
TRBD1	TRBV29-1	TRBJ1-3	13	once	CSVTGTGRNTIYF	TGCAGCGTTACCGGGACAGGGAGAAACACCATATATTTT
-	TRBV18	TRBJ1-3	14	-	CASSAGPTGNTIYF	TGTGCCAGCTCAGCAGGGCCGACCGGAAACACCATATATTTT
TRBD2	TRBV7-2	TRBJ2-7	14	-	CASSPPGGAGEQYF	TGTGCCAGCAGCCCGCCCGGGGGGGCGGGGGAGCAGTACTTC
TRBD2	TRBV6-1	TRBJ2-1	19	-	CASSEMRLAGGGSYNEQFF	TGTGCCAGCAGTGAAATGAGACTAGCGGGGGGTGGGTCCTACAATGAGCAGTTCTTC
TRBD1	TRBV19	TRBJ2-7	15	-	CASSVAGTGHYEQYF	TGTGCCAGTAGTGTCGCCGGGACAGGACACTACGAGCAGTACTTC
-	TRBV14	TRBJ1-2	15	few	CASSQDWGQGSGYTF	TGTGCCAGCAGCCAAGATTGGGGGCAGGGTAGCGGCTACACCTTC
TRBD1	TRBV2	TRBJ1-4	15	-	CASSSQGAPDEKLFF	TGTGCCAGCAGTAGCCAGGGGGCGCCCGATGAAAAACTGTTTTTT
TRBD1	TRBV11-3	TRBJ1-6	13	-	CASSFDRDSPLHF	TGTGCCAGCAGCTTCGACAGGGACTCACCCCTCCACTTT
TRBD1	TRBV5-4	TRBJ2-7	15	-	CASSLETGMAYEQYF	TGTGCCAGCAGCTTAGAGACAGGGATGGCCTACGAGCAGTACTTC
TRBD1	TRBV7-6	TRBJ2-7	15	-	CASSRWGQGPYEQYF	TGTGCCAGCAGCCGGTGGGGACAGGGACCCTACGAGCAGTACTTC
TRBD2	TRBV7-2	TRBJ2-2	18	-	CASSLTSGLAGRGGELFF	TGTGCCAGCAGCCTCACTTCCGGACTAGCGGGGAGAGGCGGGGAGCTGTTTTTT
-	TRBV5-1	TRBJ1-1	15	-	CASSLFGQLNTEAFF	TGCGCCAGCAGCCTATTCGGACAGCTGAACACTGAAGCTTTCTTT
TRBD1	TRBV2	TRBJ1-2	14	-	CASSGDRGKEGYTF	TGTGCCAGCAGTGGGGACAGGGGAAAGGAAGGCTACACCTTC
-	TRBV18	TRBJ2-7	15	once	CASSPPGGRSYEQYF	TGTGCCAGCTCACCACCGGGGGGGCGGTCCTACGAGCAGTACTTC
TRBD2	TRBV7-9	TRBJ2-1	18	once	CASSRPPLAVSSYNEQFF	TGTGCCAGCAGCCGACCCCCACTAGCGGTGAGCTCCTACAATGAGCAGTTCTTC
-	TRBV7-3	TRBJ1-1	14	-	CASSFRGGDTEAFF	TGTGCCAGCAGCTTCAGGGGTGGGGACACTGAAGCTTTCTTT
TRBD1	TRBV9	TRBJ1-4	15	-	CASSAGQGANEKLFF	TGTGCCAGCAGCGCCGGACAGGGGGCTAATGAAAAACTGTTTTTT
-	TRBV27	TRBJ1-2	13	-	CASSLMAGGGYTF	TGTGCCAGCAGTTTAATGGCGGGTGGTGGCTACACCTTC
TRBD1	TRBV3-1/TRBV3-2	TRBJ1-6	16	-	CASSTRDRGFNSPLHF	TGTGCCAGCAGCACCCGCGACAGGGGCTTCAATTCACCCCTCCACTTT
TRBD1	TRBV2	TRBJ1-5	14	-	CASTGQEGNQPQHF	TGTGCCAGCACCGGACAGGAAGGCAATCAGCCCCAGCATTTT
-	TRBV6-1	TRBJ2-3	15	-	CASSEGRYSTDTQYF	TGTGCCAGCAGTGAAGGGCGGTACAGCACAGATACGCAGTATTTT
-	TRBV10-3	TRBJ1-4	14	-	CAISEGGSNEKLFF	TGTGCCATCAGTGAGGGAGGGTCTAATGAAAAACTGTTTTTT
-	TRBV9	TRBJ2-1	15	-	CASSVVGTNYNEQFF	TGTGCCAGCAGCGTAGTGGGGACAAACTACAATGAGCAGTTCTTC
-	TRBV11-2	TRBJ2-3	17	-	CASSLGGQGYGTDTQYF	TGTGCCAGCAGCTTAGGGGGTCAGGGTTATGGCACAGATACGCAGTATTTT
-	TRBV7-6	TRBJ1-1	15	-	CASSSRPGVFGEAFF	TGTGCCAGCAGCTCCCGCCCCGGGGTTTTCGGTGAAGCTTTCTTT
-	TRBV4-1	TRBJ2-6	15	-	CASSPQGVGANVLTF	TGCGCCAGCAGCCCTCAAGGGGTTGGGGCCAACGTCCTGACTTTC
-	TRBV2	TRBJ1-5	14	-	CASKYGSGNQPQHF	TGTGCCAGCAAATACGGGAGCGGCAATCAGCCCCAGCATTTT
-	TRBV18	TRBJ2-5	14	-	CASSPDRIGVRQYF	TGTGCCAGCTCACCTGACCGGATAGGGGTGCGCCAGTACTTC
-	TRBV6-2/TRBV6-3	TRBJ1-2	15	-	CASSYSAGANYGYTF	TGTGCCAGCAGTTACTCGGCAGGGGCTAACTATGGCTACACCTTC
-	TRBV18	TRBJ1-4	16	-	CASSRGSTATNEKLFF	TGTGCCAGCTCACGCGGGTCCACGGCAACTAATGAAAAACTGTTTTTT
-	TRBV4-1	TRBJ1-2	13	once	CASSHEGNYGYTF	TGCGCCAGCAGCCATGAGGGAAACTATGGCTACACCTTC
TRBD1	TRBV9	TRBJ1-1	13	-	CASSVLQGTEAFF	TGTGCCAGCAGCGTGCTACAGGGGACTGAAGCTTTCTTT
TRBD2	TRBV11-2	TRBJ2-1	16	-	CASSLALAGSYNEQFF	TGTGCCAGCAGCTTAGCACTAGCGGGCTCCTACAATGAGCAGTTCTTC
TRBD1	TRBV27	TRBJ1-2	15	-	CASSLGQGALDGYTF	TGTGCCAGCAGTTTAGGACAGGGGGCGCTTGATGGCTACACCTTC
-	TRBV2	TRBJ2-7	18	-	CASSETPPMTSRSYEQYF	TGTGCCAGCAGTGAGACCCCCCCCATGACTAGTCGCTCCTACGAGCAGTACTTC
TRBD2	TRBV19	TRBJ2-1	15	-	CASSIVLAGNNEQFF	TGTGCCAGTAGTATAGTTCTAGCGGGAAACAATGAGCAGTTCTTC
TRBD2	TRBV7-2	TRBJ2-3	15	-	CASSPLAGGTDTQYF	TGTGCCAGCAGCCCCTTAGCGGGGGGGACAGATACGCAGTATTTT
-	TRBV2	TRBJ1-3	14	few	CASSGRLAGNTIYF	TGTGCCAGCAGTGGCAGGCTCGCTGGAAACACCATATATTTT
-	TRBV7-2	TRBJ1-2	12	few	CASGQAYYGYTF	TGTGCCAGCGGGCAGGCGTACTATGGCTACACCTTC
-	TRBV5-4	TRBJ2-1	13	-	CASSPPSYNEQFF	TGTGCCAGCAGTCCTCCCTCCTACAATGAGCAGTTCTTC
-	TRBV24-1	TRBJ2-5	18	-	CATSDLHYVARDQETQYF	TGTGCCACCAGTGATTTGCATTATGTGGCCAGGGACCAAGAGACCCAGTACTTC
-	TRBV5-1	TRBJ1-1	17	-	CASSSQGIGDMNTEAFF	TGCGCCAGCAGCTCGCAAGGGATCGGGGATATGAACACTGAAGCTTTCTTT
-	TRBV12-3/TRBV12-4	TRBJ1-2	12	-	CASSAGSYGYTF	TGTGCCAGCAGTGCGGGGTCCTATGGCTACACCTTC